This T cell receptor beta chain was identified during a study of T-cell memory formation after mild COVID-19. Study information: Largely, the TCR clusters proved donor specific.

Each CDR3 protein gets one entry after TCRdb re-called the 5' RACE reads with MiXCR. The sample has under 110,000 distinct CDR3 sequences, 15% to 20% seen once; the top ten hold 28%. In this sample, this clonotype turned up a few times. The antigen remains unidentified. Study conclusions and caveats: Clones contracting over day 15 to 85 were CD4/CD8 balanced, with later expanders leaning CD4+. Contracting clones localized mainly to CM and EM when CD4+ and mainly to EMRA when CD8+.

Sequencing was carried out using PBMCs or a T cell subset sorted from them (not recorded which). The origin of this receptor is an adult woman who had mild COVID-19 (a few samples of this study predate the infection). Cell type and time point are not known.

Here the CDR3 reads CASSSEGLAWETQYF. The CDR3 region has the DNA TGTGCCAGCAGCTCCGAGGGACTAGCGTGGGAGACCCAGTACTTC. V usage is TRBV7-2 and J usage is TRBJ2-5, with 10 bases lining up with TRBD2. The trim removed 4 bases at V and 5 bases at J, leaving 7 bases unmatched. Germline lookup yields CDR1 SGHTA and CDR2 FQGNSA. The CDR3 length is 15 residues.